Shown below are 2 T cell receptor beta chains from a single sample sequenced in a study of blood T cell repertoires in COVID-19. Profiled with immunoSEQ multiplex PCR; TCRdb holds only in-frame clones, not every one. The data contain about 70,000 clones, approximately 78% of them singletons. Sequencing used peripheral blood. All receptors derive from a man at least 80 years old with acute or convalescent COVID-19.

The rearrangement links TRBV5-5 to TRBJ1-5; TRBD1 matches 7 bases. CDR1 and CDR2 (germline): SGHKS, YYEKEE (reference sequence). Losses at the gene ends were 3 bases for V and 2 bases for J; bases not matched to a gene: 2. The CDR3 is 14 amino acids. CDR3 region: CASSSGTGNQPQHF. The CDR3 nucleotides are TGTGCCAGCAGCTCTGGGACAGGCAATCAGCCCCAGCATTTT.

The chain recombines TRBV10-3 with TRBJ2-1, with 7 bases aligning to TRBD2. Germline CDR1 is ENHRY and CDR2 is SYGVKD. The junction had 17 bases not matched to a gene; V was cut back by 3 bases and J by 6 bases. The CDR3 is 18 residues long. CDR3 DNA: TGTGCCATCAGTGACCTCGAGTCTAAAGCGGGGTTTATCAATGAGCAGTTCTTC. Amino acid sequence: CAISDLESKAGFINEQFF.